This TCR beta chain originates from a study of pediatric ulcerative colitis. This CDR3 is 18 amino acids long. Trimming left V 1 base short and J 1 base short, with 18 bases between. Germline V gene data show CDR1 as MGHRA and CDR2 as YSYEKL. This was a survey-level run. Some clones are missing from TCRdb's copy, which holds only in-frame ones; the method was immunoSEQ multiplex PCR. The data contain around 30,000 clones, approximately 78% of them singletons. The chain has TRBV4-1 and TRBJ2-3; no clear D. The receptor comes from a boy younger than 18 with severe ulcerative colitis. Sequenced: blood. The CDR3 protein is CASSQAVFRQQRTDTQYF. CDR3 DNA: TGCGCCAGCAGCCAAGCTGTTTTCCGTCAACAACGCACAGATACGCAGTATTTT.